This entry features one T cell receptor (beta chain) sequence. The table lists this clonotype with many counts. The antigen it binds to is not known. No base-level quality is on record; no much larger clone is a single base apart. This sample is part of a study of neurological immune-mediated disorders (dated by TCRdb to the late 2010s). Concerning the study at large: Among the 34 multiple sclerosis patients, relapsing-remitting MS was present in some 30 and secondary progressive MS was present in 3. Longitudinal HAM/TSP and healthy donors were sampled at 3 time-points each (about 3-40 month intervals). The approximately 110 TCR-beta libraries included longitudinal samples, technical triplicates and paired sorted CD4+ and CD8+ T-cell subsets alongside PBMC samples. The cohort comprised 68 subjects: around 15 HAM/TSP patients, approximately 34 multiple sclerosis patients and around 20 healthy controls. Peripheral blood TCR-beta repertoires from patients with HTLV-I-associated myelopathy (HAM/TSP), patients with multiple sclerosis, and healthy controls were compared in the study using UMI-based sequencing.

Overall study outcomes, separate from this receptor: TCR clonal expansion was greatest in HAM/TSP patients and smallest in MS patients, who ranked below even healthy controls. Phylogenetic analysis grouped repertoires from 18 of 34 MS patients into a cluster of related CDR3 sequences, suggesting a possible repertoire-level signature. The MS cluster showed no association with clinical or MRI features, and the authors stated that larger cohorts are needed. Across subjects, expanded clones never shared an identical CDR3 amino acid sequence, which suggests that the TCR-beta repertoires in every group were private.

To synthesize cDNA, template-switch 5'RACE was performed with a primer carrying a 10-nucleotide random unique molecular identifier so that each TCR transcript was tagged. Each sequencing run produced over 170 million TCR-beta sequences covering 15-18 subjects. The RNeasy kit was used for extraction of total RNA. Using the KAPA Real-time Library Amplification kit, TCR-beta VDJ regions were amplified with primers for the TCR constant region and the 5'RACE anchor. A first PCR added sample indexes and Illumina adaptors, and a second PCR then raised library yield. After purification with Ampure beads, the TCR product of roughly 650 bp was size-selected on a 2% E-gel SizeSelection system. Before pooling, library quality was checked on a Bioanalyzer, concentration was measured with Qubit, and libraries were quantified with the Kapa Library Quantification kit. Paired-end 2 x 150 bp sequencing of the libraries was performed on an Illumina HiSeq 2500. To increase sequence diversity, roughly 25-31% phiX was spiked into each library pool. The authors' pipeline ran thus. Quality-filtered reads were processed with the UMI-based MiGEC pipeline, which removed over 75% of raw TCR sequences during error correction. IMGT germline references were used for alignment of VDJ genes, and clonotypes were defined by a unique CDR3 amino acid sequence together with V-J genes. Clonal expansion, Shannon diversity and CDR3 relatedness were evaluated with VDJtools (CalcPairwiseDistances, ClusterSamples), while phylogenetic trees were built in CLCbio workbench. Using coefficient-of-variation modelling across technical triplicates, the study counted a clone as expanded if it had at least 8 unique UMIs. TCRdb reworked the public reads: Q25 trimming with fastp, MiXCR clone assembly, productive beta chains retained. Each entry is one CDR3 protein sequence, shown with its most common DNA and genes. TCRdb's processing, not the authors', yielded these V and J calls. The sample records some 80,000 distinct CDR3 sequences, about 4% of which are singletons. The ten largest account for 4.5% to 6% of the sample.

Via the germline V gene, CDR1 is SGHRS and CDR2 YFSETQ. V sheds 0 bases and J sheds 2 bases, leaving 9 bases between their ends. The CDR3 goes from the cysteine to the phenylalanine over 15 residues. The retained sequence is limited to the CDR3, 45 bases, with the frame set at the first base. The time point label corresponds to: longitudinal time-point 3. For the unsorted PBMC libraries, 2 million PBMCs were stored in RNAlater at -80 degrees C until RNA extraction and were used to generate the libraries. Multiple sclerosis patients were enrolled in a US clinical protocol evaluating disease progression by magnetic resonance imaging. Peripheral blood was subjected to Ficoll-Hypaque density gradient centrifugation to isolate PBMCs, which were then cryopreserved in liquid nitrogen.

What was sequenced was PBMCs. The chain uses TRBV5-1 and TRBJ2-1, with an unclear D gene assignment. The receptor was isolated from a woman aged 60-70 years with multiple sclerosis. The DNA sequence follows: TGCGCCAGCAGCTTGGCGGGCAGTACCTACAATGAGCAGTTCTTC. This yields the protein CASSLAGSTYNEQFF. The variable domain in full, with residues beyond the CDR3 obtained from the reference TRBV5-1 and TRBJ2-1 genes, is KAGVTQTPRYLIKTRGQQVTLSCSPISGHRSVSWYQQTPGQGLQFLFEYFSETQRNKGNFPGRFSGRQFSNSRSEMNVSTLELGDSALYLCASSLAGSTYNEQFFGPGTRLTVL.